These 13 T cell receptor beta chains were sequenced from one sample in a study of T-cell reconstitution after alpha-beta-depleted transplantation in children. Preparation of the TCRbeta library involved a method that used unique molecular identifiers. Each CDR3 protein is one row after TCRdb ran MiXCR on the PCR reads. The data show around 400,000 distinct CDR3 sequences, around 9.9% seen once. The specimen was PBMCs from the stem cell graft donor, collected from the stem cell graft. These receptors all stem from a human donor who donated a stem cell graft to a child with acute myeloid leukemia.

The rearrangement links TRBV7-8 to TRBJ2-7, with D possibly being TRBD2 (6 bases). CDR3 length: 14 amino acids. Trimming shortened V by 5 bases and J by 2 bases, and 13 bases separated the two germline ends. Germline loops: CDR1 SGHVS, CDR2 FQNEAQ. The CDR3 region is CASSVRDWAYEQYF. In DNA form, the CDR3 reads TGTGCCAGCAGCGTCCGGGACTGGGCCTACGAGCAGTACTTC.

J is TRBJ1-4 and V is TRBV10-3; D call uncertain. The length of the CDR3 is 14 residues. V was trimmed by 2 bases and J by 5 bases, leaving 9 bases between them. Germline-derived CDR1 and CDR2 are ENHRY and SYGVKD. For the CDR3, the DNA is TGTGCCATCAGTGAGGGTCGGAAGAATGAAAAACTGTTTTTT. This codes for CAISEGRKNEKLFF.

The sample holds a few counts of this clonotype. The CDR3 sequence is CASSERPETQYF. CDR3 bases: TGTGCCAGTAGTGAAAGACCTGAGACCCAGTACTTC. V is TRBV19 and J is TRBJ2-5; D gene uncertain. The V gene's germline CDR1 is LNHDA and CDR2 SQIVND (reference sequence). CDR3 length: 12 amino acids. The V and J ends lost 5 bases and 5 bases respectively, with 9 bases between them.

In its sample, this clonotype was seen a few times. The rearrangement links TRBV7-2 to TRBJ2-5, with a tentative D call TRBD2 (6 bases). V shed 0 bases and J shed 0 bases, with 8 bases lying between them. Germline CDR1 reads SGHTA; CDR2 reads FQGNSA. There are 15 residues in the CDR3. This CDR3 reads CASSLAGGNQETQYF. CDR3 DNA: TGTGCCAGCAGCTTAGCGGGGGGAAACCAAGAGACCCAGTACTTC.

The table lists this clonotype with many counts. This chain uses TRBV27 with TRBJ2-7; perhaps D is TRBD1 or TRBD2 (6 bases each). Deletions cut 10 bases from V and 5 bases from J, with 15 bases between. Looked up from germline, CDR1 is MNHEY and CDR2 is SMNVEV (reference sequence). The CDR3 has 12 residues. The CDR3 region is CATNGGGHEQYF. Written as DNA, the CDR3 is TGTGCCACCAATGGAGGGGGACACGAGCAGTACTTC.

This clonotype has just a few counts. J is TRBJ2-1 and V is TRBV7-9; 13 bases align to TRBD2. Per germline, CDR1 SEHNR and CDR2 FQNEAQ (reference sequence). J was trimmed by 7 bases and V by 4 bases; bases with no gene match: 7. The CDR3 runs to 16 residues. CDR3 protein: CASSSPGLAGINEQFF. CDR3 nucleotide sequence: TGTGCCAGCAGCTCACCGGGACTAGCGGGAATTAATGAGCAGTTCTTC. Full variable domain (rest looked up from reference TRBV7-9 and TRBJ2-1): DTGVSQNPRHKITKRGQNVTFRCDPISEHNRLYWYRQTLGQGPEFLTYFQNEAQLEKSRLLSDRFSAERPKGSFSTLEIQRTEQGDSAMYLCASSSPGLAGINEQFFGPGTRLTVL.

Concerning this clonotype: An end of the junction differs from the germline gene, which may be a read error. This rearrangement joins TRBV20-1 to TRBJ2-5; D remains unclear. Germline assignment: CDR1 DFQATT and CDR2 SNEGSKA (reference sequence). There are 14 residues in the CDR3. The CDR3 region is CSARGDRLEETQYF. The CDR3 coding sequence is TGCAGTGCCAGAGGAGACCGCCTCGAAGAGACCCAGTACTTC.

This clonotype was picked up a small number of times. V usage is TRBV6-5 and J usage is TRBJ1-1; TRBD1 might be the D (5 bases). The CDR3 has 15 residues. Germline lookup yields CDR1 MNHEY and CDR2 SVGAGI. Between the trimmed V and J ends, which lost 1 base and 5 bases, there was a span of 14 bases. Here the CDR3 DNA reads TGTGCCAGCAGTTACTTGGGGGTCGGGGGGACTGAAGCTTTCTTT. Its protein is CASSYLGVGGTEAFF.

This clonotype appeared a few times. The gene calls are TRBV11-2 and TRBJ2-4; TRBD2 agrees at 12 bases. Germline V CDR1 and CDR2: SGHAT, FQNNGV. Trimming took 4 bases from V and 0 from J; bases not matched to a gene: 10. This CDR3 is built from 19 residues. CDR3 amino acids: CASSSRVLAGGLAKNIQYF. The DNA for the CDR3 is TGTGCCAGCAGCTCCCGCGTACTAGCGGGGGGCCTAGCCAAAAACATTCAGTACTTC. The whole variable domain, filled in from reference TRBV11-2 and TRBJ2-4, reads EAGVAQSPRYKIIEKRQSVAFWCNPISGHATLYWYQQILGQGPKLLIQFQNNGVVDDSQLPKDRFSAERLKGVDSTLKIQPAKLEDSAVYLCASSSRVLAGGLAKNIQYFGAGTRLSVL.

The chain uses TRBV7-2 and TRBJ2-1; TRBD1 matches 7 bases. V shed 1 base, J shed 8 bases, and the junction held 8 bases outside the gene matches. This CDR3 comprises 15 residues. Germline V lookup: CDR1 SGHTA, CDR2 FQGNSA. DNA for the CDR3: TGTGCCAGCAGCTTAGGGTTACAGGGGAGAGATGAGCAGTTCTTC. Translating gives CASSLGLQGRDEQFF.

In this sample, this clonotype turned up many times. The V and J genes are TRBV5-1 and TRBJ1-1; D call uncertain. The germline V and J ends were trimmed by 2 bases and 7 bases, with 9 bases remaining between them. CDR1 is SGHRS, CDR2 YFSETQ, per germline. This CDR3 has 12 amino acids. The CDR3 nucleotides read TGCGCCAGCAGCTTCGATCGGGGTGAAGCTTTCTTT. This sequence encodes CASSFDRGEAFF.

Comments on this clonotype: Mismatch with germline at one junction end may stem from a read error. The chain links TRBV7-9 to TRBJ2-5; either TRBD1 or TRBD2 may supply D (5 bases each). The CDR3 spans 16 residues. Germline assignment: CDR1 SEHNR and CDR2 FQNEAQ (reference sequence). CDR3 DNA: TGTGCCAGCAGCTTATTCGGGACCAACCTCCAAGAGACCCATTACTTC. This sequence encodes CASSLFGTNLQETHYF.

This chain connects TRBV12-3 or TRBV12-4 to TRBJ2-1; TRBD1 might be the D (7 bases). CDR3 size: 16 residues. V shed 6 bases and J shed 0 bases, with 15 bases lying between them. The DNA of the CDR3 is TGTGCCAGCAGGGGAGGACAGGCGAGCTCCTACAATGAGCAGTTCTTC. Translation gives CASRGGQASSYNEQFF.